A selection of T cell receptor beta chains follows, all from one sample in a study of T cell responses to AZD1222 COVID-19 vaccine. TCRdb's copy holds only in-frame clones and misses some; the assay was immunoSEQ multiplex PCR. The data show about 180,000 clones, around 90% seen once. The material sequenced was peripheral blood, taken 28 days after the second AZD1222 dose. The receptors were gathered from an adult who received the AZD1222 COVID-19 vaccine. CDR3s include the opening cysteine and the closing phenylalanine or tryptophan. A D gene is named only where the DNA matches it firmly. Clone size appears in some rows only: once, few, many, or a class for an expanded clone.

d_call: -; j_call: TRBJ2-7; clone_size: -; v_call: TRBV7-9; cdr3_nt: TGTGCCAGCAGCCGTGAGCTCTACGAGCAGTACTTC; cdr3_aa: CASSRELYEQYF
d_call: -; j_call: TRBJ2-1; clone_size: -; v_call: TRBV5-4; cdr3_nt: TGTGCCAGCAGCTTGAGGAAGGGGGGGGGCCGGAATGAGCAGTTCTTC; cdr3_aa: CASSLRKGGGRNEQFF
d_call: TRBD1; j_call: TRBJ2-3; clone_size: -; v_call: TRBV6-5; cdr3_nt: TGTGCCAGCACCGACAGGGGAAGCACAGATACGCAGTATTTT; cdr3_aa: CASTDRGSTDTQYF
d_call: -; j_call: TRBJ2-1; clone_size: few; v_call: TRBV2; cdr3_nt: TGTGCCAGCACTGGACAGTCGGTTTCCAATGAGCAGTTCTTC; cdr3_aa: CASTGQSVSNEQFF
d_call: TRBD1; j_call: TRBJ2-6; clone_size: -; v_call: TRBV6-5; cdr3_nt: TGTGCCAGCGGGACAGGGGGCGCTGGGGCCAACGTCCTGACTTTC; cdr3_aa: CASGTGGAGANVLTF
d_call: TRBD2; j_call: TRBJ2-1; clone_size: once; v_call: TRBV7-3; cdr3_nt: TGTGCCAGCAGCTTGCGGGGGACGCGGTTGGGGCGGATTGGGGATGAGCAGTTCTTC; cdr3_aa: CASSLRGTRLGRIGDEQFF
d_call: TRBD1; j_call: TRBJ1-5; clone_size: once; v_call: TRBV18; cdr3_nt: TGTGCCAGCTCACCGGGGACAGGCAATCAGCCCCAGCATTTT; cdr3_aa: CASSPGTGNQPQHF
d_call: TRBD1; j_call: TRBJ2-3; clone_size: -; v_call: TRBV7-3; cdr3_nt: TGTGCCAGCAGCTCGACAGGGGCATTCACAGATACGCAGTATTTT; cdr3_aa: CASSSTGAFTDTQYF
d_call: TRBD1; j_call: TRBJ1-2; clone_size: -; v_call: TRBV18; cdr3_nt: TGTGCCAGCTCACCACGGGGAGGGGGCGCGGAGAACTATGGCTACACCTTC; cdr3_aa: CASSPRGGGAENYGYTF
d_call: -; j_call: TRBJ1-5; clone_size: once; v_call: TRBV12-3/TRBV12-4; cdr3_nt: TGTGCCAGCAGTCCGCCGGGTCCTCAGCCCCAGCATTTT; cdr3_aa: CASSPPGPQPQHF
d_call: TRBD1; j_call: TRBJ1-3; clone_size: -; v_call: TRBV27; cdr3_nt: TGTGCCAGCAGTCCCCAGGGACAGGGGGCGGCTGGAAACACCATATATTTT; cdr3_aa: CASSPQGQGAAGNTIYF
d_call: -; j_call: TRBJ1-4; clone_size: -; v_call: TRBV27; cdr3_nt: TGTGCCAGCAGCCCCCCGGGCTCAGGGTTGTTTTTT; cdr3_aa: CASSPPGSGLFF
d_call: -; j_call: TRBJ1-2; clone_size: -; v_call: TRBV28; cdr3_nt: TGTGCCAGCAGTGTCGTCAGGGGCGCCCCTTTTAACTATGGCTACACCTTC; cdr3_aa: CASSVVRGAPFNYGYTF
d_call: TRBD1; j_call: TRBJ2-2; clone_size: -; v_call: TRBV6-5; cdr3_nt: TGTGCCAGCAGTAGACGGACAGGGCTCACCGGGGAGCTGTTTTTT; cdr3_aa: CASSRRTGLTGELFF
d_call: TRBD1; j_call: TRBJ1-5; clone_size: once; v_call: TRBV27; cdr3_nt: TGTGCCAGCCGCCCACAGGGGGGATCGGGCCAGCCCCAGCATTTT; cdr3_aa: CASRPQGGSGQPQHF
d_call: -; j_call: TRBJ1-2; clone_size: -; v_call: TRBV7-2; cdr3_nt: TGTGCCAGCAGCTTCGCAAGAACTAACTATGGCTACACCTTC; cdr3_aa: CASSFARTNYGYTF
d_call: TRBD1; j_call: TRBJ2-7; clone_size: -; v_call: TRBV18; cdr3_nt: TGTGCCAGCTCACCACCGACAGGGGCCGAGCAGTACTTC; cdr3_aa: CASSPPTGAEQYF
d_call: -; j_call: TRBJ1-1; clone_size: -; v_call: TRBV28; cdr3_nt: TGTGCCAGCAGTCGCCGGAAACCTGAAGCTTTCTTT; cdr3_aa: CASSRRKPEAFF
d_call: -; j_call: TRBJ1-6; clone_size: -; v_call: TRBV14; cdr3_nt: TGTGCCAGCAGCCAAGAGATGGGGGTAGGGTCACCCCTCCACTTT; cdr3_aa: CASSQEMGVGSPLHF
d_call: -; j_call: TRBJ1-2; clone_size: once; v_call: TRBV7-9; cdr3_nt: TGTGCCAGCAGCTTAGGCTGGCAGCACTATGGCTACACCTTC; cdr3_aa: CASSLGWQHYGYTF
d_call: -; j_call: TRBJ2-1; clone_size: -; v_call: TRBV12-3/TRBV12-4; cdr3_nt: TGTGCCAGCAGTTTAGCGCAGGTGGCTAACCAGTTCTTC; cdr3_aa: CASSLAQVANQFF
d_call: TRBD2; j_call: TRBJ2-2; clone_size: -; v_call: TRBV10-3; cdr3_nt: TGTGCCATCACCCCCGACGCGGGGACTAGCGGGAAGGCGTTCGGGGAGCTGTTTTTT; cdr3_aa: CAITPDAGTSGKAFGELFF
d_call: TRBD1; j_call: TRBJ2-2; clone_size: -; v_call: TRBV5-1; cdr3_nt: TGCGCCAGCAGCCCAGAAGGGGCAGGGGGAACCGGGGAGCTGTTTTTT; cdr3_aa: CASSPEGAGGTGELFF
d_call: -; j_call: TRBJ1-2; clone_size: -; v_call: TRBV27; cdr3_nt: TGTGCCAGCAGTTTAGGGCCCTCGACAGCTAACTATGGCTACACCTTC; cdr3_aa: CASSLGPSTANYGYTF
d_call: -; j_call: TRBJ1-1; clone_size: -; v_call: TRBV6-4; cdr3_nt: TGTGCCAGCAGTGAGGAGTTGAACACTGAAGCTTTCTTT; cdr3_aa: CASSEELNTEAFF
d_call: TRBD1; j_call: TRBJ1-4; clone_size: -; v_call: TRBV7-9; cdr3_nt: TGTGCCAGCAGCTTAGCCCCAGGGGGCCGGGGTGAAAAACTGTTTTTT; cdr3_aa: CASSLAPGGRGEKLFF
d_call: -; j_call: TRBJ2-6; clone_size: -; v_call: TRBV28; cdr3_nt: TGTGCCAGCGGACAAGGATCGGCTGGGGCCAACGTCCTGACTTTC; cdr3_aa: CASGQGSAGANVLTF
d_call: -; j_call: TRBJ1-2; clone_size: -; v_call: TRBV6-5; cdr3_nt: TGTGCCAGCAGTTACTCTCACCGACAGAAATACTATGGCTACACCTTC; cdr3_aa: CASSYSHRQKYYGYTF